This T cell receptor beta chain was sequenced for a study of metastatic and nonmetastatic thyroid tumors. TCRdb recomputed clones from the PCR reads via MiXCR. Here the sample spans under 45,000 clones, around 28% being singletons. Turning to this clone: At one boundary the junction diverges from the germline segment, which might be a read error.

The CDR3 is 14 amino acids. Looked up from germline, CDR1 is DFQATT and CDR2 is SNEGSKA (reference sequence). There were no patients who had received any treatment before thyroid surgery. The sequenced material came from blood. V is TRBV20-1 and J is TRBJ1-5; no definite D call. The sequence came from a male donor with papillary thyroid cancer or a benign thyroid nodule (not recorded which). Some clones in this sample may be carry-over from other donors' samples. The CDR3 loop is CSASRTASNEPQHF. Written as DNA, the CDR3 is TGCAGTGCTAGTCGAACCGCGTCCAATGAGCCCCAGCATTTT.